This is a list of T cell receptor beta chains from one sample in a study of post-analysis software for immune sequencing data. TCRdb processed the PCR reads anew with MiXCR; each CDR3 protein has one entry. The table records roughly 540,000 distinct CDR3 sequences, 30% to 40% of them present only once. What was sequenced was blood. These receptors were obtained from a girl under 18 with multiple sclerosis. Each CDR3 is given with its conserved first and last residue. The D gene is left open where the match is weak. Clone size appears in some rows only: once, few, many, or a class for an expanded clone.

d_call: .
v_call: TRBV20-1
j_call: TRBJ1-4
clone_size: few
cdr3_nt: TGCAGTGCTTACACCACAACTAATGAAAAACTGTTTTTT
cdr3_aa: CSAYTTTNEKLFF

d_call: .
v_call: TRBV12-3/TRBV12-4
j_call: TRBJ2-5
clone_size: many
cdr3_nt: TGTGCCAGCAGCTTGGGCGGGCCACAAGAGACCCAGTACTTC
cdr3_aa: CASSLGGPQETQYF

d_call: .
v_call: TRBV21-1
j_call: TRBJ2-7
clone_size: few
cdr3_nt: TGTGCCAGCAGCAAAGAACCCTGGCCCGTACTTTACTACGAGCAGTACTTC
cdr3_aa: CASSKEPWPVLYYEQYF

d_call: TRBD1
v_call: TRBV28
j_call: TRBJ1-2
clone_size: few
cdr3_nt: TGTGCCAGCAGTTTGGGGGACAGCTATGGCTACACCTTC
cdr3_aa: CASSLGDSYGYTF

d_call: TRBD1
v_call: TRBV4-1
j_call: TRBJ1-1
clone_size: .
cdr3_nt: TGCGCCAGCAGCCACCGACAGGGTATGAACACTGAAGCTTTCTTT
cdr3_aa: CASSHRQGMNTEAFF

d_call: .
v_call: TRBV3-1
j_call: TRBJ2-3
clone_size: many
cdr3_nt: TGTGCCAGCAGCCAACAAGGGGGGGCGTACCCCACAGATACGCAGTATTTT
cdr3_aa: CASSQQGGAYPTDTQYF

d_call: TRBD2
v_call: TRBV7-2
j_call: TRBJ2-1
clone_size: few
cdr3_nt: TGTGCCAGCAGCTTAGTCACAGCGGGGAGCTCCTACAATGAGCAGTTCTTC
cdr3_aa: CASSLVTAGSSYNEQFF

d_call: .
v_call: TRBV4-1
j_call: TRBJ2-7
clone_size: .
cdr3_nt: TGCGCCAGCAGCCAAGGCCTAGGGAACTCCTACGAGCAGTACTTC
cdr3_aa: CASSQGLGNSYEQYF

d_call: TRBD1
v_call: TRBV7-9
j_call: TRBJ1-4
clone_size: .
cdr3_nt: TGTGCCAGCAGCCAGACAGGGGAAGATGAAAAACTGTTTTTT
cdr3_aa: CASSQTGEDEKLFF

d_call: TRBD2
v_call: TRBV29-1
j_call: TRBJ2-5
clone_size: .
cdr3_nt: TGCAGCGTTGGACCGGGACTAGCGGGAGAGACCCAGTACTTC
cdr3_aa: CSVGPGLAGETQYF

d_call: TRBD1
v_call: TRBV3-1
j_call: TRBJ2-6
clone_size: few
cdr3_nt: TGTGCCAGCAGCCACCCGGGACAGGGGACTGGGGCCAACGTCCTGACTTTC
cdr3_aa: CASSHPGQGTGANVLTF

d_call: TRBD1
v_call: TRBV7-2
j_call: TRBJ2-5
clone_size: medium-sized
cdr3_nt: TGTGCCAGCAGATGGACAGGGCCGGAGACCCAGTACTTC
cdr3_aa: CASRWTGPETQYF

d_call: .
v_call: TRBV29-1
j_call: TRBJ2-5
clone_size: few
cdr3_nt: TGCAGCGTTGTAGCGGTCCAAGAGACCCAGTACTTC
cdr3_aa: CSVVAVQETQYF

d_call: .
v_call: TRBV13
j_call: TRBJ2-5
clone_size: .
cdr3_nt: TGTGCCACAACCCAGGGGGAGGGCCTCTACAAGCAGTACTTC
cdr3_aa: CATTQGEGLYKQYF

d_call: .
v_call: TRBV27
j_call: TRBJ2-7
clone_size: .
cdr3_nt: TGTGCCAGCAGTTTACAGGGGATGGCGGGGCTCGAGCAGTACTTC
cdr3_aa: CASSLQGMAGLEQYF

d_call: TRBD2
v_call: TRBV29-1
j_call: TRBJ2-3
clone_size: .
cdr3_nt: TGCAGCGTCTTTAGCGGGCCAAGCACAGATACGCAGTATTTT
cdr3_aa: CSVFSGPSTDTQYF

d_call: TRBD2
v_call: TRBV5-1
j_call: TRBJ2-7
clone_size: many
cdr3_nt: TGTGCCAGCAGCTTGGGGGGGACCTACGAGCAGTACTTC
cdr3_aa: CASSLGGTYEQYF

d_call: TRBD1
v_call: TRBV6-1
j_call: TRBJ1-2
clone_size: few
cdr3_nt: TGTGCCAGCAGGATGGACAGGGGTGCTAACTATGGCTACACCTTC
cdr3_aa: CASRMDRGANYGYTF

d_call: TRBD2
v_call: TRBV7-8
j_call: TRBJ2-3
clone_size: .
cdr3_nt: TGTGCCAGCAGCAGAGGACTAGCGGGGGGGCCGGCAGATACGCAGTATTTT
cdr3_aa: CASSRGLAGGPADTQYF

d_call: .
v_call: TRBV20-1
j_call: TRBJ1-5
clone_size: few
cdr3_nt: TGCAGTGCTAGAGATAGGCAGGACCAAAACCCCAATCAGCCCCAGCATTTT
cdr3_aa: CSARDRQDQNPNQPQHF

d_call: .
v_call: TRBV20-1
j_call: TRBJ2-7
clone_size: few
cdr3_nt: TGCAGCGCTTGGGCTAACTCCTACGAGCAGTACTTC
cdr3_aa: CSAWANSYEQYF

d_call: TRBD2
v_call: TRBV7-8
j_call: TRBJ2-1
clone_size: .
cdr3_nt: TGTGCCAGCAGTCAGAACCGAGCGGGGGGTAATGAGCAGTTCTTC
cdr3_aa: CASSQNRAGGNEQFF

d_call: .
v_call: TRBV12-3/TRBV12-4
j_call: TRBJ2-7
clone_size: .
cdr3_nt: TGTGTCAGCAGTTTTTCCACTAGTAGTTCCTACGAGCAGTACTTC
cdr3_aa: CVSSFSTSSSYEQYF

d_call: TRBD1
v_call: TRBV10-3
j_call: TRBJ2-7
clone_size: .
cdr3_nt: TGTGCCATCAGTCCGACAGGGTCCTACGAGCAGTACTTC
cdr3_aa: CAISPTGSYEQYF

d_call: .
v_call: TRBV6-5
j_call: TRBJ1-4
clone_size: .
cdr3_nt: TGTGCCAGCAGTTACTTCCAGGGTGGAGAACTGTTTTTT
cdr3_aa: CASSYFQGGELFF

d_call: .
v_call: TRBV6-5
j_call: TRBJ2-3
clone_size: .
cdr3_nt: TGTGGGATTGGTTCCCCCACAGATACGCAGTATTTT
cdr3_aa: CGIGSPTDTQYF

d_call: TRBD1
v_call: TRBV5-1
j_call: TRBJ2-1
clone_size: few
cdr3_nt: TGCGCCAGCAGCTTCTCCGGCAGGGGGTTCTCCTACAATGAGCAGTTCTTC
cdr3_aa: CASSFSGRGFSYNEQFF

d_call: .
v_call: TRBV29-1
j_call: TRBJ2-7
clone_size: few
cdr3_nt: TGCAGCGTTCTCCGGTTGGGGTCCTACGAGCAGTACTTC
cdr3_aa: CSVLRLGSYEQYF

d_call: TRBD1
v_call: TRBV6-1
j_call: TRBJ1-1
clone_size: .
cdr3_nt: TGTGCCAGCAGAACCGGGACAGGGGGAAACACTGAAGCTTTCTTT
cdr3_aa: CASRTGTGGNTEAFF

d_call: TRBD1
v_call: TRBV2
j_call: TRBJ2-1
clone_size: .
cdr3_nt: TGTGCCAGCAGTCCGGACAGGGAGAATGAGCAGTTCTTC
cdr3_aa: CASSPDRENEQFF

d_call: .
v_call: TRBV2
j_call: TRBJ1-2
clone_size: .
cdr3_nt: TGTGCCAGCAGTGTTGACGGAGACTATGGCTACACCTTC
cdr3_aa: CASSVDGDYGYTF

d_call: TRBD1
v_call: TRBV7-9
j_call: TRBJ2-1
clone_size: .
cdr3_nt: TGTGCCAGCAGCCCGACAGGGGCTTGGGGGAGTGAGCAGTTCTTC
cdr3_aa: CASSPTGAWGSEQFF

d_call: .
v_call: TRBV20-1
j_call: TRBJ1-5
clone_size: few
cdr3_nt: TGCAGTGCTAGGGACGGAAAACTCAATCAGCCCCAGCATTTT
cdr3_aa: CSARDGKLNQPQHF

d_call: TRBD2
v_call: TRBV18
j_call: TRBJ2-3
clone_size: .
cdr3_nt: TGTGCCAGCTCTCTAGCGGGTATCGTCACAGATACGCAGTATTTT
cdr3_aa: CASSLAGIVTDTQYF

d_call: TRBD1
v_call: TRBV4-2
j_call: TRBJ1-2
clone_size: .
cdr3_nt: TGTGCCAGCAGCCAGGAAACAGGGGCTGGTAACTATGACTACACCTTC
cdr3_aa: CASSQETGAGNYDYTF

d_call: .
v_call: TRBV2
j_call: TRBJ2-5
clone_size: .
cdr3_nt: TGTGCCAGCAGATCGGACTTCGGGGAGACCCAGTACTTC
cdr3_aa: CASRSDFGETQYF

d_call: TRBD1
v_call: TRBV5-1
j_call: TRBJ1-2
clone_size: .
cdr3_nt: TGCGCCAGCAGCAATACGGGACAGGGATATGGCTACACCTTC
cdr3_aa: CASSNTGQGYGYTF

d_call: .
v_call: TRBV2
j_call: TRBJ1-2
clone_size: few
cdr3_nt: TGTGCCAGCAGCCACCTTACAGGGTACTATGGCTACACCTTC
cdr3_aa: CASSHLTGYYGYTF

d_call: .
v_call: TRBV4-1
j_call: TRBJ2-3
clone_size: .
cdr3_nt: TGCGCCAGCAGCCAAGTGGGGGTGGATACGCAGTATTTT
cdr3_aa: CASSQVGVDTQYF

d_call: .
v_call: TRBV10-3
j_call: TRBJ2-3
clone_size: few
cdr3_nt: TGTGCCATCATGGGGACGACAAGCCTGAGGGGTGATACGCAGTATTTT
cdr3_aa: CAIMGTTSLRGDTQYF

d_call: TRBD1
v_call: TRBV27
j_call: TRBJ1-5
clone_size: .
cdr3_nt: TGTGCCAGCAGTATAGGGACAGACGATCAGCCCCAGCATTTT
cdr3_aa: CASSIGTDDQPQHF

d_call: TRBD1
v_call: TRBV12-3/TRBV12-4
j_call: TRBJ1-2
clone_size: few
cdr3_nt: TGTGCCAGCAGTTCGTTGCAGGGGGCTGGAGGCTACACCTTC
cdr3_aa: CASSSLQGAGGYTF

d_call: .
v_call: TRBV2
j_call: TRBJ2-7
clone_size: .
cdr3_nt: TGTGCCAGCAAGCGGGTCCAAACAAGGGAGCAGTACTTC
cdr3_aa: CASKRVQTREQYF

d_call: .
v_call: TRBV2
j_call: TRBJ2-3
clone_size: .
cdr3_nt: TGTGCCAGCAGCGCGACAGGAGATACGCAGTATTTT
cdr3_aa: CASSATGDTQYF